This record looks at one T cell receptor (beta chain) sequence and its context. The CDR3 covers 13 residues. The V and J ends lost 7 bases and 4 bases, in that order; junction bases with no gene match: 6. CDR1 and CDR2 from the germline V gene are MNHEY and SVGAGI. Study processing details: Researchers report that nucleated cell counts were estimated from reference gene primer amplification. Profiled with immunoSEQ multiplex PCR; TCRdb holds only in-frame clones, not every one. V and J calls and clone size are given by that table; D and trimming were obtained from the DNA. The sample lists 200,000 or so clones, 70% to 90% seen once, with around 1.9% in the top ten. This sample was taken from a study of blood T cell repertoires in COVID-19. In the study overall: Sample material is recorded as cDNA or gDNA derived from T cells, B-cell-depleted T cells, or PBMCs.

The clonotype originates from a man in his 70s with active or convalescent COVID-19. V gene TRBV6-5 combines with J gene TRBJ1-1, with 7 bases that match TRBD1. The sequenced material came from peripheral blood. CDR3 residues: CASNRQGSTEAFF. CDR3 in DNA: TGTGCCAGCAACAGACAGGGTAGCACTGAAGCTTTCTTT.